These T cell receptor beta chains were read from a single sample in a study of PD-1 blockade in classical Hodgkin lymphoma. Here immunoSEQ multiplex PCR was the method, and the copy in TCRdb shows in-frame clones only, minus some. This sample has some 70,000 clones, with about 93% found just once. The sample taken for sequencing was peripheral blood mononuclear cells (PBMCs). All receptors derive from a human donor with classical Hodgkin lymphoma. The CDR3 runs from the conserved cysteine through the conserved F or W. The order of the fields is V gene, J gene, D gene, clone size, CDR3 protein, CDR3 DNA. The D gene is left open where the match is weak. Only some rows state a clone size, as once, few, many or a class for expanded clones.

TRBV6-1	TRBJ1-5	NA	once	CASTPEGNQPQHF	TGTGCCAGCACCCCCGAGGGTAATCAGCCCCAGCATTTT
TRBV11-3	TRBJ2-1	NA	NA	CASSPSFVVYGEQFF	TGTGCCAGCAGCCCAAGTTTTGTCGTCTACGGTGAGCAGTTCTTC
TRBV20-1	TRBJ1-2	NA	NA	CSARSVKRNTF	TGCAGTGCTAGATCAGTTAAGAGAAACACCTTC
TRBV14	TRBJ2-5	NA	NA	CASSHNRPSSETQYF	TGTGCCAGCAGCCACAACCGTCCTAGTTCGGAGACCCAGTACTTC
TRBV7-2	TRBJ2-3	TRBD2	NA	CASSLGAGGSDTQYF	TGTGCCAGCAGCTTAGGGGCGGGAGGGTCAGATACGCAGTATTTT
TRBV4-2	TRBJ2-5	NA	NA	CASSQVGTALQETQYF	TGTGCCAGCAGCCAAGTCGGGACCGCCCTCCAAGAGACCCAGTACTTC
TRBV9	TRBJ1-5	NA	NA	CASSVGQGNQPQHF	TGTGCCAGCAGCGTGGGGCAGGGCAATCAGCCCCAGCATTTT
TRBV28	TRBJ1-2	NA	NA	CASSLIRTFGYTF	TGTGCCAGCAGTTTAATTCGGACTTTTGGCTACACCTTC
TRBV7-2	TRBJ1-2	TRBD1	once	CASSPRTGSYGYTF	TGTGCCAGCAGCCCCAGGACAGGGAGCTATGGCTACACCTTC
TRBV28	TRBJ2-7	TRBD2	NA	CASSLSVRGGYEQYF	TGTGCCAGCAGTTTAAGCGTCCGGGGGGGCTACGAGCAGTACTTC
TRBV5-1	TRBJ2-2	TRBD2	NA	CASSLMASGGATGTGELFF	TGCGCCAGCAGCTTGATGGCTAGCGGGGGGGCGACGGGCACCGGGGAGCTGTTTTTT
TRBV7-9	TRBJ2-3	NA	NA	CASSPRLGAISDTQYF	TGTGCCAGCAGCCCACGACTGGGTGCGATATCAGATACGCAGTATTTT
TRBV7-9	TRBJ2-3	NA	NA	CASSFYRDPGGRDTQYF	TGTGCCAGCAGCTTCTACCGGGACCCAGGAGGGAGAGATACGCAGTATTTT
TRBV2	TRBJ2-2	TRBD1	NA	CASSEWQGALNTGELFF	TGTGCCAGCAGTGAGTGGCAGGGGGCGCTTAATACCGGGGAGCTGTTTTTT
TRBV6-1	TRBJ1-2	NA	NA	CASSVAQGHYGYTF	TGTGCCAGCAGTGTGGCGCAGGGCCACTATGGCTACACCTTC
TRBV11-2	TRBJ2-7	NA	once	CASSLVRGGTPYEQYF	TGTGCCAGCAGCTTAGTCCGAGGGGGTACGCCCTACGAGCAGTACTTC
TRBV7-9	TRBJ2-1	NA	NA	CASSRRLHSYNEQFF	TGTGCCAGCAGCCGACGACTACACTCCTACAATGAGCAGTTCTTC
TRBV19	TRBJ1-5	NA	NA	CASSIIGDQPQHF	TGTGCCAGTAGTATTATTGGGGATCAGCCCCAGCATTTT
TRBV14	TRBJ2-1	NA	once	CASSREATYNEQFF	TGTGCCAGCAGCCGAGAGGCCACCTACAATGAGCAGTTCTTC
TRBV7-2	TRBJ2-7	TRBD2	NA	CASSGGTSGYEQYF	TGTGCCAGCAGCGGGGGGACTAGCGGATACGAGCAGTACTTC
TRBV4-2	TRBJ1-2	NA	NA	CASSQEKLVSDYGYTF	TGTGCCAGCAGCCAAGAGAAGCTAGTTTCGGACTATGGCTACACCTTC
TRBV7-8	TRBJ2-5	NA	once	CASGVSGRLVEETQYF	TGTGCCAGCGGGGTGAGCGGCAGGTTGGTGGAAGAGACCCAGTACTTC
TRBV10-3	TRBJ2-7	NA	NA	CAIRDSSYEQYF	TGTGCCATCAGGGACAGTTCCTACGAGCAGTACTTC
TRBV7-2	TRBJ2-7	NA	NA	CASSPSGHLGGYEQYF	TGTGCCAGCAGCCCGTCGGGACACCTCGGAGGGTACGAGCAGTACTTC
TRBV6-5	TRBJ1-5	TRBD1	NA	CASSPSAGGNQPQHF	TGTGCCAGCAGTCCTAGTGCAGGGGGGAATCAGCCCCAGCATTTT
TRBV9	TRBJ1-4	TRBD1	NA	CASSVTGDRGEKLFF	TGTGCCAGCAGCGTAACGGGAGACAGGGGTGAAAAACTGTTTTTT
TRBV7-8	TRBJ2-2	NA	NA	CASSLEAWAGELFF	TGTGCCAGCAGCTTGGAGGCGTGGGCCGGGGAGCTGTTTTTT
TRBV2	TRBJ1-5	NA	NA	CASSGGGSGNQPQHF	TGTGCCAGCAGTGGGGGTGGGAGTGGCAATCAGCCCCAGCATTTT
TRBV7-8	TRBJ1-6	NA	few	CASSPPGTSNSPLHF	TGTGCCAGCAGCCCACCCGGGACAAGCAATTCACCCCTCCACTTT
TRBV21-1	TRBJ2-3	NA	NA	CASSRRGEGGRTDTQYF	TGTGCCAGCAGCAGACGAGGGGAGGGTGGAAGAACAGATACGCAGTATTTT
TRBV19	TRBJ1-2	NA	NA	CASSISGYGYTF	TGTGCCAGTAGTATATCCGGGTATGGCTACACCTTC
TRBV2	TRBJ2-1	NA	NA	CASSAGRSGEQFF	TGTGCCAGCAGTGCGGGCCGATCAGGCGAGCAGTTCTTC
TRBV6-5	TRBJ2-5	NA	NA	CASSVTVQETQYF	TGTGCCAGCAGCGTGACAGTTCAAGAGACCCAGTACTTC
TRBV28	TRBJ2-7	NA	NA	CASSDRSYEQYF	TGTGCCAGCAGTGACAGGTCCTACGAGCAGTACTTC
TRBV2	TRBJ1-1	TRBD1	NA	CAARGRRNTEAFF	TGTGCCGCCAGGGGGCGCAGAAACACTGAAGCTTTCTTT
TRBV9	TRBJ1-4	NA	NA	CASSVEGRPSEKLFF	TGTGCCAGCAGCGTAGAGGGCAGGCCCTCAGAAAAACTGTTTTTT
TRBV28	TRBJ1-1	NA	NA	CASSLQGRNTEAFF	TGTGCCAGCAGTTTGCAGGGAAGGAACACTGAAGCTTTCTTT
TRBV7-2	TRBJ2-1	NA	once	CASSSTPGRAYEQFF	TGTGCCAGCAGCTCAACACCTGGACGGGCTTATGAGCAGTTCTTC
TRBV27	TRBJ2-3	TRBD2	NA	CASRPGGGLNTQYF	TGTGCCAGCCGTCCGGGGGGGGGTCTGAATACGCAGTATTTT
TRBV13	TRBJ1-2	NA	NA	CASSLSRRKNYGYTF	TGTGCCAGCAGCTTAAGTAGGAGGAAGAACTATGGCTACACCTTC
TRBV14	TRBJ1-3	NA	NA	CASSSFSGNTIYF	TGTGCCAGCAGCTCTTTCTCTGGAAACACCATATATTTT
TRBV21-1	TRBJ2-7	NA	NA	CARDYYEQYF	TGTGCCAGGGATTACTACGAGCAGTACTTC
TRBV30	TRBJ1-5	NA	NA	CAWRDTHNQPQHF	TGTGCCTGGCGGGACACGCACAATCAGCCCCAGCATTTT